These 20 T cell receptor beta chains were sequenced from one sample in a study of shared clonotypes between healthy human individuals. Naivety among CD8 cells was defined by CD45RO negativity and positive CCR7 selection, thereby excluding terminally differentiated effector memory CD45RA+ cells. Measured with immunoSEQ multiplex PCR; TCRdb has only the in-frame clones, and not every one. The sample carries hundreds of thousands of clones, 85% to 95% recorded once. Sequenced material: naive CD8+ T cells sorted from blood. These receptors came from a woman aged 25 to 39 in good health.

For the CDR3, the DNA is TGTGCCAGCAGGGGGACAGGGGGTCGGAGCGAGCAGTACTTC. Amino acids: CASRGTGGRSEQYF. V and J are TRBV28 and TRBJ2-5; 11 nucleotides match TRBD1. The J call may be incorrect, as the DNA end agrees better with TRBJ2-7. Germline V gene lookup returns CDR1 MDHEN and CDR2 SYDVKM. This CDR3 has 14 residues.

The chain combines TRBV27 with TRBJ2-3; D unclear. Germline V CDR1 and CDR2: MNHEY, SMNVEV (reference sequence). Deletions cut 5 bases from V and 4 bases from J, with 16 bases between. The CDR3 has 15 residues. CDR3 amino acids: CASSPTLVSSDTQYF. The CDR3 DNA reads TGTGCCAGCAGTCCAACCCTAGTTTCTTCAGATACGCAGTATTTT.

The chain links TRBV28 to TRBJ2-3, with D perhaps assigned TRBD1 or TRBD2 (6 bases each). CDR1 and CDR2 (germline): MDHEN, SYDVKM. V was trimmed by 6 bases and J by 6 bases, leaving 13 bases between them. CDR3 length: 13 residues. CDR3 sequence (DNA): TGTGCCAGCAGGATACAGGGAGGTGATACGCAGTATTTT. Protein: CASRIQGGDTQYF.

CDR3 sequence reads: CAWSVGGLSYEQYF. The CDR3 DNA sequence: TGTGCCTGGAGCGTAGGGGGCCTCTCCTACGAGCAGTACTTC. The rearrangement links TRBV30 to TRBJ2-7, with TRBD1 matching 7 bases. Unmatched junction bases numbered 5, after V lost 3 bases and J lost 0 bases. The CDR3 consists of 14 residues. The germline CDR1 and CDR2 sequences are GTSNPN and SVGIG (reference sequence).

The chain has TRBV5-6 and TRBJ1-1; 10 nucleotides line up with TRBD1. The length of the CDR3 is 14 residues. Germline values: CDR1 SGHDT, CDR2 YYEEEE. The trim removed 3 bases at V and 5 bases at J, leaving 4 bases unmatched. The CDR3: CASSYGQGGTEAFF. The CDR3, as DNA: TGTGCCAGCAGCTATGGACAGGGGGGAACTGAAGCTTTCTTT. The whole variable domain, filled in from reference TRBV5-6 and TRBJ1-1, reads DAGVTQSPTHLIKTRGQQVTLRCSPKSGHDTVSWYQQALGQGPQFIFQYYEEEERQRGNFPDRFSGHQFPNYSSELNVNALLLGDSALYLCASSYGQGGTEAFFGQGTRLTVV.

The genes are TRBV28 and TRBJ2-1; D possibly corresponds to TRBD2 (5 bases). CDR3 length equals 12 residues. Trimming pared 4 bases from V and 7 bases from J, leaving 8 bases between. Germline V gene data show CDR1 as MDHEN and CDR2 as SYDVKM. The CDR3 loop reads CASSSPGNEQFF. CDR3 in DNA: TGTGCCAGCAGTTCCCCGGGGAATGAGCAGTTCTTC. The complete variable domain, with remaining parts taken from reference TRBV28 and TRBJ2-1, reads DVKVTQSSRYLVKRTGEKVFLECVQDMDHENMFWYRQDPGLGLRLIYFSYDVKMKEKGDIPEGYSVSREKKERFSLILESASTNQTSMYLCASSSPGNEQFFGPGTRLTVL.

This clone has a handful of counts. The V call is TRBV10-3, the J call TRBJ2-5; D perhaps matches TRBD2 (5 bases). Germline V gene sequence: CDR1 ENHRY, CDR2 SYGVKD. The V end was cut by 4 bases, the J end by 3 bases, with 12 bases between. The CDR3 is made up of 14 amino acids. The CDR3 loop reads CAISGARTEETQYF. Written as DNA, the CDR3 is TGTGCCATCAGTGGTGCGAGGACTGAAGAGACCCAGTACTTC.

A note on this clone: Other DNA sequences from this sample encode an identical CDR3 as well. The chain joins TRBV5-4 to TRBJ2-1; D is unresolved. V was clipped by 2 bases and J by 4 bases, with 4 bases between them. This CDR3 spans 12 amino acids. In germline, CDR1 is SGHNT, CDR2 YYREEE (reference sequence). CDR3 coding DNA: TGTGCCAGCAGCTTAAATTACAATGAGCAGTTCTTC. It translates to CASSLNYNEQFF.

The CDR3 sequence is CASSDVREGTYEQYF. CDR3 DNA sequence: TGTGCCAGCAGTGACGTGCGGGAGGGGACCTACGAGCAGTACTTC. The rearrangement joins TRBV2 to TRBJ2-7; 9 bases fit TRBD2. The length of the CDR3 is 15 residues. The trim removed 3 bases at V and 2 bases at J, leaving 5 bases unmatched. Germline V gene data show CDR1 as SNHLY and CDR2 as FYNNEI.

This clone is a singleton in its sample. In DNA form, the CDR3 reads TGTGCCAGTAGTTCCGGGACTAGCGGGACCCCTGTTGAAGATACGCAGTATTTT. This encodes CASSSGTSGTPVEDTQYF. V usage is TRBV19 and J usage is TRBJ2-3; 13 bases agree with TRBD2. V shed 5 bases, J shed 5 bases, and the junction held 13 bases outside the gene matches. The CDR3 extends over 18 amino acids. CDR1 LNHDA and CDR2 SQIVND come from the germline V gene (reference sequence).

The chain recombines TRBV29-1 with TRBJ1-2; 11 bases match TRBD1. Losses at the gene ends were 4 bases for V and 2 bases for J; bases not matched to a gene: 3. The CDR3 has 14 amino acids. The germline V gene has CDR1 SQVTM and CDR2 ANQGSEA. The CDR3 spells CSVVGQGANYGYTF. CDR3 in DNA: TGCAGCGTTGTCGGACAGGGGGCGAACTATGGCTACACCTTC. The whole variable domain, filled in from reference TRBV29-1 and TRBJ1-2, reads SAVISQKPSRDICQRGTSLTIQCQVDSQVTMMFWYRQQPGQSLTLIATANQGSEATYESGFVIDKFPISRPNLTFSTLTVSNMSPEDSSIYLCSVVGQGANYGYTFGSGTRLTVV.

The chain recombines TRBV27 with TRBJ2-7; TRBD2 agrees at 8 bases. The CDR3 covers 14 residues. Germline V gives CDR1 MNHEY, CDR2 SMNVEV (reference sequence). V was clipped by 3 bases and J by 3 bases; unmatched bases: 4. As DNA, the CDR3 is TGTGCCAGCAGTTTTACTAGCGGCGGCTACGAGCAGTACTTC. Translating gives CASSFTSGGYEQYF.

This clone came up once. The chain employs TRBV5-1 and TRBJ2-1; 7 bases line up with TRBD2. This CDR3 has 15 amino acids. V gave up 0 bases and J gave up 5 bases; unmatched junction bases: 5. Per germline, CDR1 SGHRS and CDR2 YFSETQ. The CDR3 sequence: CASSLVASGNNEQFF. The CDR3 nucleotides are TGCGCCAGCAGCTTGGTAGCTAGCGGCAACAATGAGCAGTTCTTC.

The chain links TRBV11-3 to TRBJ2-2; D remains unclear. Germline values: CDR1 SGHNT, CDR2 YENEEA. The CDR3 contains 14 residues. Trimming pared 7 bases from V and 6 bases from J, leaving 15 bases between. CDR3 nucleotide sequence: TGTGCCAGCACCCATTCTAGGCGCGCCGGGGAGCTGTTTTTT. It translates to CASTHSRRAGELFF. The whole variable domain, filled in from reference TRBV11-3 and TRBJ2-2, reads EAGVVQSPRYKIIEKKQPVAFWCNPISGHNTLYWYLQNLGQGPELLIRYENEEAVDDSQLPKDRFSAERLKGVDSTLKIQPAELGDSAVYLCASTHSRRAGELFFGEGSRLTVL.

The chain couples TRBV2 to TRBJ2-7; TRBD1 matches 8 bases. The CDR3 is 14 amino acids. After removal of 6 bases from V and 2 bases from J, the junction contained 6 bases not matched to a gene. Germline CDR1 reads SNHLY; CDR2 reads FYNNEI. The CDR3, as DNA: TGTGCCAGCAGAACCGGGACAGGCACCTACGAGCAGTACTTC. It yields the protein CASRTGTGTYEQYF.

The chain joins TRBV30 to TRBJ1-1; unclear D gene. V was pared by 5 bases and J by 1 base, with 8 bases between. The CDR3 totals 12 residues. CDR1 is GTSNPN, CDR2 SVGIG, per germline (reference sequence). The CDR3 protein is CAWEDGNTEAFF. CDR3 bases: TGTGCCTGGGAGGACGGGAACACTGAAGCTTTCTTT.

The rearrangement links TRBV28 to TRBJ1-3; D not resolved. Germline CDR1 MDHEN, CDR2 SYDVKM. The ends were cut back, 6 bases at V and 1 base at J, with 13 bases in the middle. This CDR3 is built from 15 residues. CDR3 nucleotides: TGTGCCAGCAGAAGGTTTTCTGGGTCTGGAAACACCATATATTTT. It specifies CASRRFSGSGNTIYF. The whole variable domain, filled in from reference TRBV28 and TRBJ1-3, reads DVKVTQSSRYLVKRTGEKVFLECVQDMDHENMFWYRQDPGLGLRLIYFSYDVKMKEKGDIPEGYSVSREKKERFSLILESASTNQTSMYLCASRRFSGSGNTIYFGEGSWLTVV.

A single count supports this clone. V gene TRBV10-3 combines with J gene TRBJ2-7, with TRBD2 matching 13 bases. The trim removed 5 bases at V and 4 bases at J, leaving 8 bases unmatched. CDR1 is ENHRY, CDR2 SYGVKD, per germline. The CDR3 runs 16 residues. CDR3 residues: CAISNTSGRAEYEQYF. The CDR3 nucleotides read TGTGCCATCAGTAATACTAGCGGGAGGGCCGAGTACGAGCAGTACTTC.

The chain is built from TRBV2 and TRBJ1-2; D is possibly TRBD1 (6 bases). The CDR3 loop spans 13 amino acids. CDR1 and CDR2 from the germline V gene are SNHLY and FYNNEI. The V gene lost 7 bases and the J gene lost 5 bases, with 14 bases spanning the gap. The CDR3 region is CASTGARGYGYTF. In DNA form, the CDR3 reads TGTGCCAGCACTGGCGCCAGGGGATATGGCTACACCTTC.

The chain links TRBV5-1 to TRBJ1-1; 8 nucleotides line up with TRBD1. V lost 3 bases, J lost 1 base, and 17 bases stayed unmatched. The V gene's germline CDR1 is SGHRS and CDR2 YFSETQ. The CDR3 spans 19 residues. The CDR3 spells CASSSGSGQGVWTNTEAFF. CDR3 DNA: TGCGCCAGCAGCTCCGGCTCCGGACAGGGAGTTTGGACGAACACTGAAGCTTTCTTT.